This T cell receptor beta chain was identified during a study of human T cells and chemical hapten exposure. Individual cDNA molecules had unique molecular identifiers attached to them by the library. MiXCR, applied by TCRdb to the RACE reads, yields one record per CDR3 protein. The sample has a few hundred thousand distinct CDR3 sequences, about 6% seen once. There are 13 residues in the CDR3. CDR1 is SQVTM, CDR2 ANQGSEA, per germline. V trimming: 7 bases; J trimming: 4 bases; junction bases outside the gene matches: 8. Time point described: patch test 2, 6 weeks after DPC sensitization. Indicated treatment: therapeutic diphenylcyclopropenone sensitization with weekly scalp DPC. The sample holds many counts of this clonotype.

The sequence was collected from a woman under 30 with alopecia areata. Some clones in this sample may be carry-over from other donors' samples. The J gene is TRBJ1-1, the V gene TRBV29-1; 8 bases map to TRBD1. The sample in question was whole blood, obtained in connection with sensitization to the hapten diphenylcyclopropenone (DPC). The CDR3 DNA follows: TGCAGCGGTCTCCAGGGGGCAATCACTGAAGCTTTCTTT. Amino acid sequence: CSGLQGAITEAFF.